The T cell receptor beta chain described here comes from a study of cytomegalovirus exposure and HLA in healthy donors. The CDR3 has 14 residues. V lost 6 bases, J lost 6 bases, and 18 bases lay in between. Looked up from germline, CDR1 is LNHDA and CDR2 is SQIVND (reference sequence). PCR used 60 Vbeta primers and 13 Jbeta primers. Repertoires were generated with immunoSEQ multiplex PCR, while TCRdb's copy carries only in-frame clones and drops some. The table shows some 130,000 clones, with around 75% occurring only once. Sample: PBMCs. This chain connects TRBV19 to TRBJ2-7; possible D gene TRBD1, 5 bases. This receptor was obtained from a man aged 35 to 55 in good health and CMV-seronegative. The chain's CDR3 is CASSTRGWGGEQYF. The DNA for the CDR3 is TGTGCCAGTAGCACCCGTGGTTGGGGCGGCGAGCAGTACTTC.